What follows are 26 T cell receptor beta chains derived from one specimen sequenced in a study of cytomegalovirus exposure and HLA in healthy donors. Use of 60 Vbeta and 13 Jbeta primers characterized the PCR. Data came from immunoSEQ multiplex PCR; TCRdb stores just in-frame clones and leaves some out. The data show roughly 160,000 clones, approximately 83% seen once. The sequenced material came from PBMCs. These receptors were obtained from a man aged 18 to 29 in good health and CMV-seropositive.

CDR3 amino acids: CASSFPGGAGGYTF. The DNA for the CDR3 is TGTGCCAGCAGCTTTCCGGGGGGCGCCGGTGGCTACACCTTC. The chain combines TRBV7-2 with TRBJ1-2, with TRBD1 as a possible D gene (6 bases). Trimming stripped 3 bases from V and 7 bases from J, with 15 bases between. The CDR3 length is 14 residues. The V gene's germline CDR1 is SGHTA and CDR2 FQGNSA.

The chain links TRBV10-2 to TRBJ2-5, with TRBD1 matching 10 bases. The germline gives CDR1 WSHSY, CDR2 SAAADI. This CDR3 region has 14 residues. Trimming took 5 bases from V and 5 from J; bases not matched to a gene: 5. The CDR3 sequence: CASSRTGGRETQYF. In DNA form, the CDR3 reads TGCGCCAGCAGTAGGACAGGGGGAAGGGAGACCCAGTACTTC.

The genes are TRBV19 and TRBJ1-1, with no clear D. This CDR3 has 12 amino acids. From germline, CDR1 is LNHDA and CDR2 SQIVND (reference sequence). Deletions cut 5 bases from V and 8 bases from J, with 12 bases between. CDR3 DNA sequence: TGTGCCAGTAGTGAAATGGAGAGAGAAGCTTTCTTT. Translating it yields CASSEMEREAFF.

This chain uses TRBV7-2 with TRBJ2-3, with D tentatively TRBD2 (6 bases). Germline loops: CDR1 SGHTA, CDR2 FQGNSA. The V end was cut by 5 bases, the J end by 0 bases, with 12 bases between. The CDR3 totals 15 residues. In DNA, the CDR3 is TGTGCCAGCAGCGCCGTGGAGGGGAGCACAGATACGCAGTATTTT. Its translation is CASSAVEGSTDTQYF.

CDR3 DNA: TGTGCCAGCAGTCCCAGGACAGCCTACTCCTACGAGCAGTACTTC. Translating it yields CASSPRTAYSYEQYF. This chain uses TRBV27 with TRBJ2-7; the D gene is possibly TRBD1 (6 bases). V lost 5 bases and J lost 0, with 14 bases in between. This CDR3 has 15 residues. Germline V gene sequence: CDR1 MNHEY, CDR2 SMNVEV (reference sequence).

The gene calls are TRBV4-1 and TRBJ2-7; 11 bases are a match to TRBD2. With V trimmed by 6 bases and J by 5 bases, 3 bases remained unmatched. The germline CDR1 and CDR2 sequences are MGHRA and YSYEKL. The CDR3 is 13 residues long. Here the CDR3 DNA reads TGCGCCAGCAGTGGACTAGCGGGCCACGAGCAGTACTTC. Encoded protein: CASSGLAGHEQYF.

The chain recombines TRBV7-2 with TRBJ2-3; D is undetermined. CDR1 is SGHTA, CDR2 FQGNSA, per germline. V was cut by 2 bases and J by 4 bases, with 4 bases left in between. There are 12 residues in the CDR3. The CDR3 DNA reads TGTGCCAGCAGCTTATTCTCAGATACGCAGTATTTT. This sequence encodes CASSLFSDTQYF.

V and J are TRBV11-2 and TRBJ2-2, with D perhaps matching TRBD2 (5 bases). The CDR3 contains 13 residues. V lost 5 bases, J lost 1 base, and 5 bases lay in between. Germline V lookup: CDR1 SGHAT, CDR2 FQNNGV. CDR3 nucleotide sequence: TGTGCCAGCAGCGAGGGGAACACCGGGGAGCTGTTTTTT. Its translation: CASSEGNTGELFF.

This chain connects TRBV9 to TRBJ2-1, with a weak D call TRBD2 (5 bases). Germline V gives CDR1 SGDLS, CDR2 YYNGEE. The germline V and J ends were trimmed by 0 bases and 10 bases, with 8 bases remaining between them. The CDR3 is 12 amino acids. The CDR3 nucleotides read TGTGCCAGCAGCGTAGTGACGGGGGAGCAGTTCTTC. This translates into CASSVVTGEQFF.

This clone was counted between two and nine times. The chain uses TRBV15 and TRBJ2-1; D gene unclear. The CDR3 is 13 amino acids. Trimming cost V 8 bases and J 2 bases, with 10 bases left between them. Germline V gene sequence: CDR1 LNHNV, CDR2 YYDKDF (reference sequence). In DNA form, the CDR3 reads TGTGCCACCGGTCCAGGAACCTACAATGAGCAGTTCTTC. Its protein is CATGPGTYNEQFF. Using reference TRBV15 and TRBJ2-1 for the parts outside the CDR3, the full variable domain is DAMVIQNPRYQVTQFGKPVTLSCSQTLNHNVMYWYQQKSSQAPKLLFHYYDKDFNNEADTPDNFQSRRPNTSFCFLDIRSPGLGDTAMYLCATGPGTYNEQFFGPGTRLTVL.

This chain's CDR3 is CASGLRPSTGEQFF. The CDR3, as DNA: TGTGCTAGTGGTTTGAGACCTAGCACGGGTGAGCAGTTCTTC. The chain joins TRBV12-5 to TRBJ2-1, with a possible D match to TRBD2 (5 bases). V dropped 2 bases and J dropped 9 bases, with 14 bases sitting between them. CDR1 and CDR2 (germline): LGHNT, FRNRAP. The CDR3 length is 14 residues.

This clone was counted only a few times. CDR3 amino acids: CASSQRQGIEKLFF. The CDR3 nucleotides read TGCGCCAGCAGCCAACGGCAGGGTATTGAAAAACTGTTTTTT. The chain has TRBV4-1 and TRBJ1-4; a possible D gene is TRBD1 (5 bases). V shed 2 bases and J shed 7 bases, with 11 bases lying between them. The CDR3 contains 14 residues. In germline, CDR1 is MGHRA, CDR2 YSYEKL.

This chain uses TRBV9 with TRBJ1-2; D perhaps matches TRBD1 (5 bases). The germline V and J ends were trimmed by 4 bases and 0 bases, with 7 bases remaining between them. This CDR3 region has 13 residues. Germline V lookup: CDR1 SGDLS, CDR2 YYNGEE. The CDR3 DNA reads TGTGCCAGCAGCTTGACAGCTAACTATGGCTACACCTTC. This translates into CASSLTANYGYTF.

The rearrangement links TRBV7-2 to TRBJ2-1, with D perhaps TRBD2 (7 bases). Trimming removed 0 bases from V and 7 bases from J, with 13 bases in between. Germline CDR1 is SGHTA and CDR2 is FQGNSA. The CDR3 contains 15 residues. The CDR3 loop reads CASSLAPGGTNEQFF. CDR3 DNA: TGTGCCAGCAGCTTAGCCCCCGGGGGGACAAATGAGCAGTTCTTC. Full variable domain (outside the CDR3, taken from reference TRBV7-2 and TRBJ2-1): GAGVSQSPSNKVTEKGKDVELRCDPISGHTALYWYRQSLGQGLEFLIYFQGNSAPDKSGLPSDRFSAERTGGSVSTLTIQRTQQEDSAVYLCASSLAPGGTNEQFFGPGTRLTVL.

V gene TRBV5-8 combines with J gene TRBJ2-7; D may be TRBD2 (5 bases). CDR3 length equals 13 residues. Trimming removed 4 bases at V and 3 bases at J, with 11 bases between. Germline lookup yields CDR1 SGHTS and CDR2 YDEGEE. CDR3 in amino acids: CASSLRVNYEQYF. For the CDR3, the DNA is TGTGCCAGCAGCCTGCGGGTCAACTACGAGCAGTACTTC.

The chain employs TRBV5-4 and TRBJ2-5; D not certain. The germline V and J ends were trimmed by 5 bases and 0 bases, with 2 bases remaining between them. Germline V gene lookup returns CDR1 SGHNT and CDR2 YYREEE (reference sequence). This CDR3 region has 11 residues. In nucleotides, the CDR3 is TGTGCCAGCAGTAACCAAGAGACCCAGTACTTC. It is translated as CASSNQETQYF.

The gene calls are TRBV7-3 and TRBJ2-7; D might be TRBD2 (5 bases). Per the germline V gene, CDR1 is SGHTA and CDR2 is FQGTGA. V was cut by 0 bases and J by 4 bases, with 16 bases left in between. CDR3 size: 16 residues. The CDR3 here is CASSLTERAPRYEQYF. CDR3 DNA: TGTGCCAGCAGCTTAACTGAGAGGGCTCCAAGATACGAGCAGTACTTC. The complete variable domain, with remaining parts taken from reference TRBV7-3 and TRBJ2-7, reads GAGVSQTPSNKVTEKGKYVELRCDPISGHTALYWYRQSLGQGPEFLIYFQGTGAADDSGLPNDRFFAVRPEGSVSTLKIQRTERGDSAVYLCASSLTERAPRYEQYFGPGTRLTVT.

The chain has TRBV27 and TRBJ2-1; D not certain. This CDR3 comprises 12 residues. The V end lost 2 bases, the J end lost 7 bases, and 6 bases lay between the germline ends. Germline CDR1 and CDR2: MNHEY and SMNVEV (reference sequence). The CDR3 loop is CASSLIGNEQFF. In DNA, the CDR3 is TGTGCCAGCAGTTTAATCGGGAATGAGCAGTTCTTC.

The chain's CDR3 is CASSNAPRGIDRPGNTEAFF. CDR3 bases: TGTGCCAGCAGCAACGCCCCGCGGGGGATCGACAGGCCCGGGAACACTGAAGCTTTCTTT. V and J are TRBV21-1 and TRBJ1-1. TRBV21-1 is shown as a pseudogene. CDR3 size: 20 residues.

This chain links TRBV5-1 with TRBJ1-2; the D gene is possibly TRBD1 (5 bases). Trimming cost V 5 bases and J 6 bases, with 20 bases left between them. Germline V gene lookup returns CDR1 SGHRS and CDR2 YFSETQ. The length of the CDR3 is 15 residues. CDR3: CASSPGLQPKHGYTF. The CDR3 DNA follows: TGCGCCAGCAGTCCGGGACTCCAGCCGAAGCATGGCTACACCTTC.

This chain connects TRBV5-1 to TRBJ1-5; 9 positions agree with TRBD1. This CDR3 region has 16 residues. Germline assignment: CDR1 SGHRS and CDR2 YFSETQ. V trimming: 4 bases; J trimming: 8 bases; junction bases outside the gene matches: 13. As DNA, the CDR3 is TGCGCCAGCAGCCTCGGACCGGGACAGGGTGAGAAGCCCCAGCATTTT. It is translated as CASSLGPGQGEKPQHF. The entire variable domain, with the rest obtained from reference TRBV5-1 and TRBJ1-5, is as follows: KAGVTQTPRYLIKTRGQQVTLSCSPISGHRSVSWYQQTPGQGLQFLFEYFSETQRNKGNFPGRFSGRQFSNSRSEMNVSTLELGDSALYLCASSLGPGQGEKPQHFGDGTRLSIL.

This clone appeared a few times. This chain's CDR3 is CASSFQVTEAFF. In DNA form, the CDR3 reads TGTGCCAGCAGTTTCCAGGTCACTGAAGCTTTCTTT. The rearrangement joins TRBV6-6 to TRBJ1-1; D is uncertain. Deletions cut 4 bases from V and 4 bases from J, with 7 bases between. The CDR3 contains 12 residues. Germline V gene lookup returns CDR1 MNHNY and CDR2 SVGAGI (reference sequence).

The chain has TRBV7-9 and TRBJ2-7; 7 positions match TRBD1. CDR1 is SEHNR and CDR2 is FQNEAQ in the germline V gene (reference sequence). CDR3 length: 12 amino acids. Trimming took 4 bases from V and 3 from J; bases not matched to a gene: 0. The DNA for the CDR3 is TGTGCCAGCAGCTACAGGGGCTACGAGCAGTACTTC. Protein product: CASSYRGYEQYF.

The chain is built from TRBV7-9 and TRBJ2-1, with 8 bases aligning to TRBD1. The V gene's germline CDR1 is SEHNR and CDR2 FQNEAQ (reference sequence). The CDR3 covers 15 residues. Losses at the gene ends were 7 bases for V and 2 bases for J; bases not matched to a gene: 7. Here the CDR3 reads CASIKQGATYNEQFF. The CDR3, as DNA: TGTGCCAGCATCAAGCAGGGGGCCACCTACAATGAGCAGTTCTTC.

This clone has at least ten counts. The rearrangement links TRBV6-1 to TRBJ2-4, with 7 bases matching TRBD2. Per the germline V gene, CDR1 is MNHNS and CDR2 is SASEGT. The CDR3 has 15 residues. With V trimmed by 2 bases and J by 0 bases, 1 base remained unmatched. In DNA, the CDR3 is TGTGCCAGCAGTGAACTAGCGGTAGCCAAAAACATTCAGTACTTC. This encodes CASSELAVAKNIQYF.

V and J are TRBV9 and TRBJ2-3; 8 bases map to TRBD2. V trimming: 4 bases; J trimming: 2 bases; junction bases outside the gene matches: 21. This CDR3 has 20 amino acids. CDR1 SGDLS and CDR2 YYNGEE come from the germline V gene. The CDR3 DNA sequence: TGTGCCAGCAGCCAAAAGCATTCCCCCCAGCGGGGGCTCGACACAGATACGCAGTATTTT. Protein sequence: CASSQKHSPQRGLDTDTQYF. The whole variable domain, remainder taken from reference TRBV9 and TRBJ2-3, is DSGVTQTPKHLITATGQRVTLRCSPRSGDLSVYWYQQSLDQGLQFLIQYYNGEERAKGNILERFSAQQFPDLHSELNLSSLELGDSALYFCASSQKHSPQRGLDTDTQYFGPGTRLTVL.